This T cell receptor (beta chain) emerged from a study of shared clonotypes between healthy human individuals. Germline loops: CDR1 SGDLS, CDR2 YYNGEE. V dropped 0 bases and J dropped 7 bases, with 7 bases sitting between them. CDR3 length: 12 residues. For each subset, genomic DNA was distributed in equal portions over several immunoSEQ plates. Libraries were prepared by immunoSEQ multiplex PCR; TCRdb keeps only in-frame clonotypes and omits some of them. The sample has about 2 million clones, roughly 95% seen once. Terminally differentiated effector memory CD45RA+ cells were excluded by CCR7 positive selection of CD45RO-negative cells.

The sequenced sample consisted of naive CD8+ T cells sorted from blood. The chain recombines TRBV9 with TRBJ2-5; D is possibly TRBD1 or TRBD2 (5 bases each). The receptor's source is a young man in good health. The CDR3 here is CASSVGDATQYF. The DNA of the CDR3 is TGTGCCAGCAGCGTAGGGGACGCGACCCAGTACTTC.